The following is a T cell receptor (beta chain) sequence with its context. Study processing details: Cell counts per sample came from amplifying reference gene primers. Method: immunoSEQ multiplex PCR; TCRdb's copy keeps in-frame clones and lacks some. The V and J calls and clone size are taken from that table; D and trimming were inferred from the DNA. The sample contains around 260,000 clones, roughly 88% of which appear only once. Participant ages covered about 18 to 100 years across 25 or so US areas. Either two negative PCRs, clearance, or symptom resolution qualified Cohort 3 donors as recovered. The data stem from a study of blood T cell repertoires in COVID-19. About the research overall: T cells, B-cell-depleted T cells, or PBMCs provided the cDNA or gDNA that served as material.

Germline V gene sequence: CDR1 SNHLY, CDR2 FYNNEI. The V segment lost 4 bases and the J segment 9 bases; nucleotides outside the gene matches: 6. This CDR3 is built from 14 residues. The source of this sequence is a woman under 40 who had recovered from COVID-19. Sequencing was done on a sample of PBMCs or T cells enriched from blood (not recorded which). V and J are TRBV2 and TRBJ2-1; 10 bases agree with TRBD2. CDR3 protein: CASSVASGGGEQFF. CDR3 nucleotides: TGTGCCAGCAGTGTGGCTAGCGGGGGAGGTGAGCAGTTCTTC.